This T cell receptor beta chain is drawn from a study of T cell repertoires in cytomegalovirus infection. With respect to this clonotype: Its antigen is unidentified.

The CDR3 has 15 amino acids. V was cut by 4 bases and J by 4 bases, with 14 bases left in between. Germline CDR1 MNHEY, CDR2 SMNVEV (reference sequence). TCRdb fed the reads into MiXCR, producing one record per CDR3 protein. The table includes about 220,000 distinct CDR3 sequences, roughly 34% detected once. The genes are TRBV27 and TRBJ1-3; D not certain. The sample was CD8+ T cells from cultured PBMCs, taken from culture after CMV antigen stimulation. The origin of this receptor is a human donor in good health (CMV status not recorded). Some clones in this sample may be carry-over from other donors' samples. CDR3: CASSWIGGPGNTIYF. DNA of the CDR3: TGTGCCAGCAGTTGGATCGGAGGGCCAGGAAACACCATATATTTT.